This TCR beta chain was identified in a study of shared clonotypes between healthy human individuals. Study-wide results and caveats: Around 5% of naive CD4 clonotypes were common to a handful of donors. As a rule, naive subsets had a larger estimated richness than memory subsets. Rarefaction showed sorted-subset sequencing was incomplete despite large depth.

Produced via immunoSEQ multiplex PCR; TCRdb's table is partial and in-frame only. The table shows around 320,000 clones, with more than 75% occurring only once. CD8 memory was a combination that joined CD45RO+ cells with CCR7-negative CD45RA+ TemRA cells. Concerning this clone: The antigen is undetermined.

The sequenced sample was memory CD8+ T cells sorted from blood. Subset defined: CD45RO+ cells pooled with CCR7-negative TemRA cells. The clonotype was recovered from a man between 18 and 35 years old in good health.

The CDR3 bases are TGTGCCAGCAGTGAACCCGACAGGCTCAGGGAAAAACTGTTTTTT. Amino acids: CASSEPDRLREKLFF. V and J are TRBV25-1 and TRBJ1-4; possible D gene TRBD1, 6 bases. This CDR3 has 15 residues. V gave up 2 bases and J gave up 8 bases, with 15 bases separating them. The V gene's germline CDR1 is MGHDK and CDR2 SYGVNS.